Below are 28 T cell receptor beta chains sequenced from a single sample in a study of blood T cell repertoires in COVID-19. The repertoire was sequenced with immunoSEQ multiplex PCR; TCRdb's copy has only in-frame clones and lacks some. Seen here are more than 65,000 clones, roughly nine tenths observed once, and the top ten hold around 5%. Input material: peripheral blood. The source is an elderly woman with active or convalescent COVID-19.

J is TRBJ1-3 and V is TRBV7-2; TRBD1 matches at 8 bases. CDR1 SGHTA and CDR2 FQGNSA come from the germline V gene. The CDR3 has 15 residues. V was pared by 1 base and J by 6 bases, with 5 bases of the junction left unmatched. Here the CDR3 DNA reads TGTGCCAGCAGCTTAGACAGGGGGTGGGTAAACACCATATATTTT. This sequence encodes CASSLDRGWVNTIYF. Based on the CDR3 plus reference TRBV7-2 and TRBJ1-3, the full variable domain is GAGVSQSPSNKVTEKGKDVELRCDPISGHTALYWYRQSLGQGLEFLIYFQGNSAPDKSGLPSDRFSAERTGGSVSTLTIQRTQQEDSAVYLCASSLDRGWVNTIYFGEGSWLTVV.

The chain links TRBV28 to TRBJ1-6; possibly TRBD1 for D (6 bases). Germline lookup yields CDR1 MDHEN and CDR2 SYDVKM. Trimming pared 2 bases from V and 8 bases from J, leaving 10 bases between. The CDR3 covers 14 residues. CDR3 bases: TGTGCCAGCAGTTTAAGGACAGACTATTCACCCCTCCACTTT. Amino acids: CASSLRTDYSPLHF.

V and J are TRBV5-4 and TRBJ2-5; tentative D call: TRBD1 (5 bases). The CDR3 is made up of 15 amino acids. The germline CDR1 and CDR2 sequences are SGHNT and YYREEE (reference sequence). V lost 4 bases to trimming and J lost 0 bases, with 13 bases between them. Here the CDR3 DNA reads TGTGCCAGCAGCCGAACCCCAGGGAACCAAGAGACCCAGTACTTC. Amino acid sequence: CASSRTPGNQETQYF.

V is TRBV28 and J is TRBJ1-6, with 7 bases fitting TRBD1. The CDR3 has 17 residues. Germline values: CDR1 MDHEN, CDR2 SYDVKM. The V segment lost 3 bases and the J segment 0 bases; nucleotides outside the gene matches: 5. The DNA of the CDR3 is TGTGCCAGCAGTTTGACAGGGCCCAGCTCCTATAATTCACCCCTCCACTTT. This encodes CASSLTGPSSYNSPLHF.

This clone was counted once. The J gene is TRBJ2-5, the V gene TRBV18; 10 bases agree with TRBD2. The CDR3 runs to 15 residues. The V gene's germline CDR1 is KGHSH and CDR2 LQKENI. Trimming at V came to 1 base and at J to 5 bases, leaving 4 bases not matched to a gene. CDR3 coding DNA: TGTGCCAGCTCACCACTAGCGGGGGGCGTGGAGACCCAGTACTTC. Protein product: CASSPLAGGVETQYF.

The chain employs TRBV19 and TRBJ1-2, with D uncertain. Germline CDR1 reads LNHDA; CDR2 reads SQIVND (reference sequence). This CDR3 is 14 amino acids long. Trimming stripped 5 bases from V and 8 bases from J, with 18 bases between. In DNA form, the CDR3 reads TGTGCCAGTAGTCGTCCCGGTTCAGATAGCGGCTACACCTTC. The encoded protein is CASSRPGSDSGYTF.

The chain recombines TRBV2 with TRBJ1-4, with TRBD1 matching 8 bases. V dropped 2 bases and J dropped 8; count of bases not matched to a gene: 7. The V gene's germline CDR1 is SNHLY and CDR2 FYNNEI. CDR3 length: 15 residues. The CDR3 loop reads CASSEQGAIWEKLFF. The CDR3 DNA is TGTGCCAGCAGTGAACAGGGGGCGATCTGGGAAAAACTGTTTTTT.

V and J are TRBV4-2 and TRBJ2-5, with D uncertain. Per the germline V gene, CDR1 is LGHNA and CDR2 is YNFKEQ. Trimming took off 4 bases at V and 5 bases at J, with 14 bases between the two ends. The CDR3 consists of 14 residues. The CDR3 DNA reads as TGTGCCAGCAGCCCCGCCACCGGCAGGGAGACCCAGTACTTC. It translates to CASSPATGRETQYF.

In this sample, this clone turned up a few times. This chain links TRBV4-3 with TRBJ2-2; D not resolved. CDR1 LGHNA and CDR2 YSLEER come from the germline V gene. The CDR3 length is 13 residues. V was pared by 0 bases and J by 7 bases, with 6 bases between. This chain's CDR3 is CASSQDRVGELFF. The CDR3 coding sequence is TGCGCCAGCAGCCAAGATCGAGTCGGGGAGCTGTTTTTT.

This chain uses TRBV7-8 with TRBJ2-7, with a possible D match to TRBD1 (6 bases). The germline gives CDR1 SGHVS, CDR2 FQNEAQ. The germline V and J ends were trimmed by 6 bases and 2 bases, with 14 bases remaining between them. This CDR3 contains 14 residues. The CDR3 nucleotides are TGTGCCAGCAGTTTGGACAGACTAACCTACGAGCAGTACTTC. Its translation: CASSLDRLTYEQYF.

This clone showed up just once. The gene calls are TRBV5-6 and TRBJ2-4; TRBD2 might be the D (7 bases). The CDR3 contains 15 residues. Germline-derived CDR1 and CDR2 are SGHDT and YYEEEE. V was pared by 4 bases and J by 1 base, with 12 bases between. DNA of the CDR3: TGTGCCAGCAGCCCCGAGGGGGGGGCCAAAAACATTCAGTACTTC. Protein sequence: CASSPEGGAKNIQYF.

The rearrangement joins TRBV28 to TRBJ1-4, with a possible D match to TRBD1 (5 bases). With 4 bases removed from V and 1 base from J, the gap between germline ends came to 13 bases. This CDR3 has 16 amino acids. The germline gives CDR1 MDHEN, CDR2 SYDVKM. Here the CDR3 reads CASSSLGLETNEKLFF. CDR3 nucleotide sequence: TGTGCCAGCAGTTCCCTGGGACTGGAAACTAATGAAAAACTGTTTTTT.

This rearrangement joins TRBV11-2 to TRBJ1-2; the match to TRBD1 covers 9 bases. V lost 3 bases to trimming and J lost 2 bases; unmatched junction nucleotides: 4. The CDR3 spans 15 residues. Germline CDR1 is SGHAT and CDR2 is FQNNGV. CDR3 DNA sequence: TGTGCCAGCAGCTTCGGGACAGGGAAAAACTATGGCTACACCTTC. Its protein product is CASSFGTGKNYGYTF. Full variable domain (rest looked up from reference TRBV11-2 and TRBJ1-2): EAGVAQSPRYKIIEKRQSVAFWCNPISGHATLYWYQQILGQGPKLLIQFQNNGVVDDSQLPKDRFSAERLKGVDSTLKIQPAKLEDSAVYLCASSFGTGKNYGYTFGSGTRLTVV.

The genes are TRBV29-1 and TRBJ1-2; 9 bases are a match to TRBD1. The V segment lost 7 bases and the J segment 3 bases; nucleotides outside the gene matches: 9. Looked up from germline, CDR1 is SQVTM and CDR2 is ANQGSEA. The CDR3 consists of 14 residues. The CDR3 DNA follows: TGCAGCGGGGAGGATACAGGGGGCGACTATGGCTACACCTTC. Translation: CSGEDTGGDYGYTF.

This clone was counted a few times. The chain uses TRBV10-3 and TRBJ2-2; 8 nucleotides line up with TRBD1. The CDR3 length is 15 residues. The ends lost 2 bases at V and 2 bases at J; junction bases unmatched: 1. Germline V gene data show CDR1 as ENHRY and CDR2 as SYGVKD. The CDR3 sequence is CAISEGQGNTGELFF. DNA of the CDR3: TGTGCCATCAGTGAGGGACAGGGCAACACCGGGGAGCTGTTTTTT.

The gene calls are TRBV30 and TRBJ2-3; 11 bases match TRBD1. V lost 4 bases and J lost 2; bases outside the gene matches: 5. Germline loops: CDR1 GTSNPN, CDR2 SVGIG (reference sequence). The CDR3 loop spans 15 amino acids. CDR3 in amino acids: CAWNRDRGSTDTQYF. Written as DNA, the CDR3 is TGTGCCTGGAACCGGGACAGGGGGTCCACAGATACGCAGTATTTT.

The rearrangement joins TRBV6-5 to TRBJ2-2; no clear D. The ends were cut back, 0 bases at V and 2 bases at J, with 4 bases in the middle. The CDR3 has 14 residues. CDR1 MNHEY and CDR2 SVGAGI come from the germline V gene. Here the CDR3 DNA reads TGTGCCAGCAGTTACTCGCGTAACACCGGGGAGCTGTTTTTT. Translated: CASSYSRNTGELFF.

The CDR3, as DNA: TGTGCCAGCAGTCGGGGACTAGCGGGGTACAATGAGCAGTTCTTC. Translated: CASSRGLAGYNEQFF. The chain combines TRBV28 with TRBJ2-1; 13 nucleotides align to TRBD2. J gave up 4 bases and V 5 bases, and 2 bases lay outside the gene matches. Germline-derived CDR1 and CDR2 are MDHEN and SYDVKM. The CDR3 sequence is 15 residues long.

This chain joins TRBV9 and TRBJ2-1, with 10 bases fitting TRBD1. CDR1 is SGDLS, CDR2 YYNGEE, per germline. The length of the CDR3 is 16 residues. The trim removed 0 bases at V and 12 bases at J, leaving 12 bases unmatched. The CDR3 DNA follows: TGTGCCAGCAGCGTAGCCGGGGGGGGACAGGGGACAAGGCAGTTCTTC. This encodes CASSVAGGGQGTRQFF. The full variable domain, in which reference TRBV9 and TRBJ2-1 provide the parts outside the CDR3, is DSGVTQTPKHLITATGQRVTLRCSPRSGDLSVYWYQQSLDQGLQFLIQYYNGEERAKGNILERFSAQQFPDLHSELNLSSLELGDSALYFCASSVAGGGQGTRQFFGPGTRLTVL.

The V gene is TRBV5-1, the J gene TRBJ2-3; 8 bases match TRBD2. V lost 1 base and J lost 4; bases outside the gene matches: 8. Germline V gene sequence: CDR1 SGHRS, CDR2 YFSETQ. This CDR3 contains 16 residues. CDR3 sequence: CASSLIGGAGADTQYF. In nucleotides, the CDR3 is TGCGCCAGCAGCTTGATCGGGGGGGCCGGCGCAGATACGCAGTATTTT.

A single count supports this clone. The chain is built from TRBV6-5 and TRBJ2-1; D possibly corresponds to TRBD2 (5 bases). The CDR3 consists of 12 residues. The V gene lost 6 bases and the J gene lost 5 bases, with 8 bases spanning the gap. The germline gives CDR1 MNHEY, CDR2 SVGAGI. CDR3 coding DNA: TGTGCCAGCAGGGGAGCGAACAATGAGCAGTTCTTC. Its translation is CASRGANNEQFF.

The rearrangement uses TRBV28 and TRBJ1-5; TRBD1 might be the D (6 bases). V lost 3 bases and J 5 bases, leaving 14 bases between the germline ends. Germline CDR1 MDHEN, CDR2 SYDVKM. This CDR3 is built from 15 residues. The CDR3 nucleotides are TGTGCCAGCAGTTTCCTGGGGGCGGAGGATCAGCCCCAGCATTTT. This codes for CASSFLGAEDQPQHF.

This clone was detected once. Here the CDR3 DNA reads TGTGCCAGCAGTTATAGGCGGGGGGACCCCCAAGAGACCCAGTACTTC. Encoded protein: CASSYRRGDPQETQYF. This rearrangement joins TRBV6-6 to TRBJ2-5, with TRBD2 matching over 8 bases. The CDR3 covers 16 residues. The V segment lost 3 bases and the J segment 1 base; nucleotides outside the gene matches: 7. Germline V lookup: CDR1 MNHNY, CDR2 SVGAGI (reference sequence).

The chain recombines TRBV5-1 with TRBJ2-3; unclear D gene. Germline CDR1 SGHRS, CDR2 YFSETQ. V was clipped by 4 bases and J by 5 bases, with 20 bases between them. This CDR3 comprises 16 residues. The CDR3 is CASSGGWQLLVDTQYF. CDR3 nucleotides: TGCGCCAGCAGCGGCGGTTGGCAACTCCTCGTAGATACGCAGTATTTT.

This chain uses TRBV24-1 with TRBJ2-6, with a tentative D call TRBD2 (5 bases). Germline CDR1 reads KGHDR; CDR2 reads SFDVKD. The V end lost 4 bases, the J end lost 4 bases, and 13 bases lay between the germline ends. This CDR3 comprises 16 residues. The CDR3 DNA follows: TGTGCCACCAGTGAAACCAGAGGGCTAGGGGCCAACGTCCTGACTTTC. This gives the protein CATSETRGLGANVLTF.

J is TRBJ2-2 and V is TRBV27; maybe TRBD2 (5 bases). The V and J ends lost 7 bases and 1 base respectively, with 22 bases between them. The germline CDR1 and CDR2 sequences are MNHEY and SMNVEV (reference sequence). The CDR3 has 18 residues. In nucleotides, the CDR3 is TGTGCCAGCACCCTTTTCGGGGTTGGGCTGGGGAACACCGGGGAGCTGTTTTTT. It specifies CASTLFGVGLGNTGELFF.

The V call is TRBV30, the J call TRBJ1-6; D is possibly TRBD1 (5 bases). The CDR3 covers 14 residues. Germline CDR1 is GTSNPN and CDR2 is SVGIG (reference sequence). The V and J ends lost 2 bases and 7 bases respectively, with 12 bases between them. For the CDR3, the DNA is TGTGCCTGGAGTCTCCGCAGGGCAAATTCACCCCTCCACTTT. It encodes CAWSLRRANSPLHF.

The V call is TRBV18, the J call TRBJ2-5; 9 bases map to TRBD1. Germline V lookup: CDR1 KGHSH, CDR2 LQKENI. The V segment lost 3 bases and the J segment 5 bases; nucleotides outside the gene matches: 4. There are 14 residues in the CDR3. The CDR3 spells CASSPGQGYETQYF. In nucleotides, the CDR3 is TGTGCCAGCTCACCGGGACAGGGCTACGAGACCCAGTACTTC.